This section outlines one T cell receptor beta chain sequence together with its context. Its matching antigen is unknown. The primer mix had 60 Vbeta and 13 Jbeta primers. The table came from immunoSEQ multiplex PCR; TCRdb's copy has only in-frame clones and leaves some out. The sample lists about 190,000 clones; approximately 80% were seen once. This sample was included in a study of cytomegalovirus exposure and HLA in healthy donors. The J segment lost 1 base and the V segment lost 3 bases, leaving 4 bases of the junction unmatched. The germline V gene has CDR1 LGHNA and CDR2 YNFKEQ. There are 15 residues in the CDR3. Notes on the study in general: Later analysis suggested most CMV-associated TCR beta chains were HLA-restricted. Researchers reported in a later analysis that a missense DCLRE1C variant was tied to TCR beta V- and J-gene trimming. TCR beta sequences reportedly predicted most subjects' HLA-A and HLA-B alleles accurately.

Sequenced input: PBMCs. The receptor was derived from a woman in her forties or fifties in good health and CMV-seropositive. The chain links TRBV4-2 to TRBJ1-1, with TRBD1 matching over 8 bases. This CDR3 reads CASSHSGTGNTEAFF. As DNA, the CDR3 is TGTGCCAGCAGCCATTCAGGGACAGGGAACACTGAAGCTTTCTTT.